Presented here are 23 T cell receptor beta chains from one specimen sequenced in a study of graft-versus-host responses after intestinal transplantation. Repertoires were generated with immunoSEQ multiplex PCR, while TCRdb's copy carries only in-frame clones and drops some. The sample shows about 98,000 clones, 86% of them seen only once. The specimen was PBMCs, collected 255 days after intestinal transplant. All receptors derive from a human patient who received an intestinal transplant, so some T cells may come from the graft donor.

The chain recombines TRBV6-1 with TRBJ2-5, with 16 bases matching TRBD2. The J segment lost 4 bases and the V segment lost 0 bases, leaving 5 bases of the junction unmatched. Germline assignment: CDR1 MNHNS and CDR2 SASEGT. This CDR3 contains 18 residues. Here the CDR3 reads CASSEAGLAGGPGETQYF. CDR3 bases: TGTGCCAGCAGTGAAGCGGGACTAGCGGGAGGGCCCGGAGAGACCCAGTACTTC.

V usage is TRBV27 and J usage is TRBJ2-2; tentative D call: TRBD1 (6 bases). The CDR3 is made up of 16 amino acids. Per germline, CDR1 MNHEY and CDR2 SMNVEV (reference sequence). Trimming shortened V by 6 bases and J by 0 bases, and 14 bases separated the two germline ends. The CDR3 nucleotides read TGTGCCAGCAGCTTTTTTGGGACACCGAACACCGGGGAGCTGTTTTTT. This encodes CASSFFGTPNTGELFF.

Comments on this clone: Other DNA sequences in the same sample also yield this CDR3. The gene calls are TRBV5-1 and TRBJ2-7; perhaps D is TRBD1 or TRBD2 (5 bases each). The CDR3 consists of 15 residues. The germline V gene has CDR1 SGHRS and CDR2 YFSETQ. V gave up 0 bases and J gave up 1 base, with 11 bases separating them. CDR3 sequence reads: CASSLAVGVSYEQYF. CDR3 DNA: TGCGCCAGCAGCTTGGCCGTGGGGGTGTCCTACGAGCAGTACTTC.

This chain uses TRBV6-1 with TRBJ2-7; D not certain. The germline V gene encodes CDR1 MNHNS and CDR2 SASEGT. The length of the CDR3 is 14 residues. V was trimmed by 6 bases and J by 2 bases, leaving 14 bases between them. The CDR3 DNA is TGTGCCAGCAGCCGGGCCCAGGTCACCTACGAGCAGTACGTC. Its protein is CASSRAQVTYEQYV.

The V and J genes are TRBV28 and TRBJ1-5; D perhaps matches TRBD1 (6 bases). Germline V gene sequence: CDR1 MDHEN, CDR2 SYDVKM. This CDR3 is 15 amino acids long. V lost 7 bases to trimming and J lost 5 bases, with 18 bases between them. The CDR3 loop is CASKNGQRLYQPQHF. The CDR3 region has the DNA TGTGCCAGCAAAAATGGACAGAGACTCTATCAGCCCCAGCATTTT. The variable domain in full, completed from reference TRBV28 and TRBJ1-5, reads DVKVTQSSRYLVKRTGEKVFLECVQDMDHENMFWYRQDPGLGLRLIYFSYDVKMKEKGDIPEGYSVSREKKERFSLILESASTNQTSMYLCASKNGQRLYQPQHFGDGTRLSIL.

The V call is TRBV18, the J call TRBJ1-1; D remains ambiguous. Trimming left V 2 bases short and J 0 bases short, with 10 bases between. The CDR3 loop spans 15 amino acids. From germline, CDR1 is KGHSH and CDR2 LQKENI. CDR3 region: CASSPGVAMNTEAFF. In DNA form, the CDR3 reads TGTGCCAGCTCACCAGGAGTGGCTATGAACACTGAAGCTTTCTTT. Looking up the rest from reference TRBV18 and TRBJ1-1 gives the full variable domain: NAGVMQNPRHLVRRRGQEARLRCSPMKGHSHVYWYRQLPEEGLKFMVYLQKENIIDESGMPKERFSAEFPKEGPSILRIQQVVRGDSAAYFCASSPGVAMNTEAFFGQGTRLTVV.

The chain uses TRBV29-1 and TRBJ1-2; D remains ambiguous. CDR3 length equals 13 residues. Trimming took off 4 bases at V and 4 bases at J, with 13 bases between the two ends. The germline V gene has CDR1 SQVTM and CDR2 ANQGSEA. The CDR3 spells CSVAIRAAYGYTF. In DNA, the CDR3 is TGCAGCGTTGCCATTCGGGCGGCCTATGGCTACACCTTC.

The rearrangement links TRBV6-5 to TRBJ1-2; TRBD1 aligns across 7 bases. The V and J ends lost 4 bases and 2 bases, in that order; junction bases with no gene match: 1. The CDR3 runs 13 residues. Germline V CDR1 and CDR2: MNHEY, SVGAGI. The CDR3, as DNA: TGTGCCAGCAGTTCGGGACAGAACTATGGCTACACCTTC. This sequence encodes CASSSGQNYGYTF.

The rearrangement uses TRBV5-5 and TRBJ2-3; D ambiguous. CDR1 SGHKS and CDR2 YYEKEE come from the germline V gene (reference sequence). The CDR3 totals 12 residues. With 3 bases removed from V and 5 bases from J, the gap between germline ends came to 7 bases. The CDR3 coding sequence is TGTGCCAGCAGCTCATCCTTAGATACGCAGTATTTT. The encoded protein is CASSSSLDTQYF.

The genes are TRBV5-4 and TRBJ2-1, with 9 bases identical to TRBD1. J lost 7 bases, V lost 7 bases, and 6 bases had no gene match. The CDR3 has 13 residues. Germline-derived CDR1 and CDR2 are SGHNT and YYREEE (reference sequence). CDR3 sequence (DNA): TGTGCCAGCCTCGGGACAGGGTTAAATGAGCAGTTCTTC. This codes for CASLGTGLNEQFF.

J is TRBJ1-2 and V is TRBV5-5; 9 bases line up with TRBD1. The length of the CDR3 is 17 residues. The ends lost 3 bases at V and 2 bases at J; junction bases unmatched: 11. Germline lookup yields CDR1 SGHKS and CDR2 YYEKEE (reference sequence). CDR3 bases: TGTGCCAGCAGCTCGACCGGGACAGGGATAGGGAACTATGGCTACACCTTC. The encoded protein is CASSSTGTGIGNYGYTF.

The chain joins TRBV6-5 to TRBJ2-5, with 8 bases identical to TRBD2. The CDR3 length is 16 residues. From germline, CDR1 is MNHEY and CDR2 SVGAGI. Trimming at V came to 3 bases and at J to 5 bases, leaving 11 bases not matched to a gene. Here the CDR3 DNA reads TGTGCCAGCAGTTATTCTCGGGGGGGTTCGGAGGAGACCCAGTACTTC. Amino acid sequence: CASSYSRGGSEETQYF.

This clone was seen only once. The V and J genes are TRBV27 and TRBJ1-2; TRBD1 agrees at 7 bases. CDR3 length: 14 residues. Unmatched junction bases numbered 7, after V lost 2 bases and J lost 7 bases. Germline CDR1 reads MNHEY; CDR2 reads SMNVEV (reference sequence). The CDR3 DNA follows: TGTGCCAGCAGTTTACGACCCAGGGGGGGTGGCTACACCTTC. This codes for CASSLRPRGGGYTF.

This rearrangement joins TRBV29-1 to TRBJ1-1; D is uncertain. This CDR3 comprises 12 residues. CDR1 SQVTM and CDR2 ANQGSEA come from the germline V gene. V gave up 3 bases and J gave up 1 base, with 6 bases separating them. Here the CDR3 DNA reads TGCAGCGTTGATCCGGGGAACACTGAAGCTTTCTTT. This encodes CSVDPGNTEAFF.

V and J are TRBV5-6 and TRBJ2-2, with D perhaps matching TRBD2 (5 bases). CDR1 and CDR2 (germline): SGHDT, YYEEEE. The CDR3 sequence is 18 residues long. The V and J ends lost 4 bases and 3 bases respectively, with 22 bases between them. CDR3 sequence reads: CASSPTRVVAVDTGELFF. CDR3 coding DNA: TGTGCCAGCAGCCCGACGAGGGTGGTGGCAGTAGACACCGGGGAGCTGTTTTTT.

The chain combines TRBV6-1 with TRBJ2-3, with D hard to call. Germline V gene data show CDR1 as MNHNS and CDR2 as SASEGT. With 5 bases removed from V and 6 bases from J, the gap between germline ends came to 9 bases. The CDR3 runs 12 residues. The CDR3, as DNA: TGTGCCAGCAGTTGGTCCCTGGATACGCAGTATTTT. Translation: CASSWSLDTQYF.

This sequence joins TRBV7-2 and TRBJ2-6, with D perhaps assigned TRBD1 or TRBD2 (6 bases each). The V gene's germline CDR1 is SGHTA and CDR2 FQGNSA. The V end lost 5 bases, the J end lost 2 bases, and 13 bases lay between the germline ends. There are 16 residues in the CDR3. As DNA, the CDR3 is TGTGCCAGCAGCCCCGATCGGGGGCCTGGGGCCAACGTCCTGACTTTC. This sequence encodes CASSPDRGPGANVLTF.

CDR3 bases: TGCAGCGTTTCGGGACAGCAAGAGACCCAGTACTTC. Protein sequence: CSVSGQQETQYF. The chain has TRBV29-1 and TRBJ2-5; 7 bases align to TRBD1. Germline V lookup: CDR1 SQVTM, CDR2 ANQGSEA. The CDR3 contains 12 residues. J lost 2 bases, V lost 5 bases, and 2 bases had no gene match. The full variable domain, completed using reference TRBV29-1 and TRBJ2-5, is SAVISQKPSRDICQRGTSLTIQCQVDSQVTMMFWYRQQPGQSLTLIATANQGSEATYESGFVIDKFPISRPNLTFSTLTVSNMSPEDSSIYLCSVSGQQETQYFGPGTRLLVL.

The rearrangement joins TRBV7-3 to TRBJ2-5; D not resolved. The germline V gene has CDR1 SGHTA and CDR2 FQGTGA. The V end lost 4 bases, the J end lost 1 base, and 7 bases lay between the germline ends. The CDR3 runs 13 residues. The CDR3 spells CASSSGPQETQYF. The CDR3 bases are TGTGCCAGCAGCTCAGGCCCCCAAGAGACCCAGTACTTC.

This chain's CDR3 is CASRPNSGQAYEQYF. The CDR3 nucleotides read TGCGCCAGCAGACCGAATAGCGGGCAGGCATACGAGCAGTACTTC. The V and J genes are TRBV5-1 and TRBJ2-7; 7 positions agree with TRBD2. The V and J ends lost 5 bases and 4 bases, in that order; junction bases with no gene match: 12. The length of the CDR3 is 15 residues. Germline V gene lookup returns CDR1 SGHRS and CDR2 YFSETQ.

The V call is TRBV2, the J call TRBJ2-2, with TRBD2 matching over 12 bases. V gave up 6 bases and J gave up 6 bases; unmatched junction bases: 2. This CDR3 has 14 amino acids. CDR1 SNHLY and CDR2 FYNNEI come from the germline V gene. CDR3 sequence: CASRASGGAGELFF. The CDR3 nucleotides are TGTGCCAGCAGAGCTAGCGGGGGGGCCGGGGAGCTGTTTTTT.

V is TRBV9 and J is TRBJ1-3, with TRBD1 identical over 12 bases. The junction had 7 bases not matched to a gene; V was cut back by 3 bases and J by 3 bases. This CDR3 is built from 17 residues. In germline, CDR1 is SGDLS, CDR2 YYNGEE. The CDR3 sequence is CASSEPGTGGFGNTIYF. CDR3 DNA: TGTGCCAGCAGCGAGCCCGGGACAGGGGGCTTTGGAAACACCATATATTTT.

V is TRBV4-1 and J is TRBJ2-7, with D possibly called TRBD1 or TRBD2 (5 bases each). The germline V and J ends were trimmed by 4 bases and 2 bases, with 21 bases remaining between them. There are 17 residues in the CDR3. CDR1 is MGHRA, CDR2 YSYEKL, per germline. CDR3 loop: CASSPSSGPEGPYEQYF. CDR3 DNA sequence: TGCGCCAGCAGCCCGAGCAGCGGCCCCGAGGGACCCTACGAGCAGTACTTC.